A single sample gave rise to the 27 T cell receptor beta chains below, sequenced in a study of blood T cell repertoires in COVID-19. The method was immunoSEQ multiplex PCR; TCRdb's version includes in-frame clones alone and lacks a portion of them. The table has about 220,000 clones, roughly 88% seen once. Sequenced material: peripheral blood. These receptor sequences come from a man in his fifties or sixties with active or convalescent COVID-19.

The chain links TRBV20-1 to TRBJ1-1; D not resolved. V was pared by 3 bases and J by 4 bases, with 6 bases between. Per germline, CDR1 DFQATT and CDR2 SNEGSKA (reference sequence). CDR3 length equals 11 residues. DNA of the CDR3: TGCAGTGCTAGCAGGTCCACTGAAGCTTTCTTT. Translating gives CSASRSTEAFF.

The chain recombines TRBV2 with TRBJ2-3; TRBD2 aligns across 10 bases. The ends lost 6 bases at V and 4 bases at J; junction bases unmatched: 7. The germline gives CDR1 SNHLY, CDR2 FYNNEI. The CDR3 runs 15 residues. CDR3 residues: CASSKSTSGSDTQYF. The CDR3 coding sequence is TGTGCCAGCAGCAAATCGACTAGCGGGTCAGATACGCAGTATTTT.

The chain recombines TRBV13 with TRBJ2-7, with D tentatively TRBD1 (5 bases). V lost 3 bases and J 5 bases, leaving 20 bases between the germline ends. The CDR3 length is 16 residues. Germline V gene lookup returns CDR1 PRHDT and CDR2 FYEKMQ (reference sequence). The CDR3 DNA follows: TGTGCCAGCAGCTTGTCCTTAGGGTCAGGGCGGAACGAGCAGTACTTC. This sequence encodes CASSLSLGSGRNEQYF.

The gene calls are TRBV24-1 and TRBJ1-2; weak D call: TRBD1 (6 bases). Trimming stripped 5 bases from V and 8 bases from J, with 14 bases between. Germline values: CDR1 KGHDR, CDR2 SFDVKD. CDR3 size: 13 residues. Here the CDR3 DNA reads TGTGCCACCAGTGTCACAGGGTTGGTGGGCTACACCTTC. This gives the protein CATSVTGLVGYTF.

The chain joins TRBV28 to TRBJ1-2; 8 nucleotides agree with TRBD1. Germline assignment: CDR1 MDHEN and CDR2 SYDVKM. V was clipped by 3 bases and J by 8 bases; unmatched bases: 8. The CDR3 loop spans 14 amino acids. The DNA of the CDR3 is TGTGCCAGCAGTTTGTTGGGACAGGTGGAGGGCTACACCTTC. Its protein is CASSLLGQVEGYTF.

This chain uses TRBV12-3 or TRBV12-4 with TRBJ1-3; D not certain. Between the trimmed V and J ends, which lost 2 bases and 3 bases, there was a span of 5 bases. This CDR3 is 13 amino acids long. In nucleotides, the CDR3 is TGTGCCAGCAGTTTACAGGTTGGAAACACCATATATTTT. Its translation is CASSLQVGNTIYF.

This chain joins TRBV7-9 and TRBJ1-6; D call uncertain. Trimming took off 1 base at V and 7 bases at J, with 5 bases between the two ends. This CDR3 has 13 amino acids. Looked up from germline, CDR1 is SEHNR and CDR2 is FQNEAQ (reference sequence). The CDR3 protein is CASSLEANSPLHF. The DNA for the CDR3 is TGTGCCAGCAGCTTAGAAGCAAATTCACCCCTCCACTTT.

The genes are TRBV27 and TRBJ1-6; TRBD1 is a possible D gene (5 bases). V was cut by 7 bases and J by 9 bases, with 16 bases left in between. CDR3 length: 14 residues. CDR1 MNHEY and CDR2 SMNVEV come from the germline V gene (reference sequence). CDR3 amino acids: CASTPRQGGSPLHF. In DNA, the CDR3 is TGTGCCAGCACCCCTCGGCAGGGCGGTTCACCCCTCCACTTT.

This chain links TRBV15 with TRBJ1-1, with D perhaps TRBD1 (5 bases). The germline V gene has CDR1 LNHNV and CDR2 YYDKDF (reference sequence). CDR3 length equals 15 residues. V shed 4 bases and J shed 3 bases, with 15 bases lying between them. The CDR3 sequence is CATSTLGGRYTEAFF. The CDR3, as DNA: TGTGCCACCAGCACTCTGGGGGGACGGTACACTGAAGCTTTCTTT. Variable domain in full (rest from reference TRBV15 and TRBJ1-1): DAMVIQNPRYQVTQFGKPVTLSCSQTLNHNVMYWYQQKSSQAPKLLFHYYDKDFNNEADTPDNFQSRRPNTSFCFLDIRSPGLGDTAMYLCATSTLGGRYTEAFFGQGTRLTVV.

The V gene is TRBV2, the J gene TRBJ2-3; 15 bases line up with TRBD2. Germline V lookup: CDR1 SNHLY, CDR2 FYNNEI. V lost 8 bases, J lost 2 bases, and 2 bases stayed unmatched. The CDR3 sequence is 15 residues long. The CDR3 sequence is CASGTSGRITDTQYF. Here the CDR3 DNA reads TGTGCCAGCGGGACTAGCGGGAGGATCACAGATACGCAGTATTTT.

CDR3 DNA sequence: TGCGCCAGCAGCCAGCCAGGGGGCCTGGAGACCCAGTACTTC. This codes for CASSQPGGLETQYF. The chain carries TRBV4-1 and TRBJ2-5, with 8 bases identical to TRBD1. The junction had 5 bases not matched to a gene; V was cut back by 3 bases and J by 5 bases. The V gene's germline CDR1 is MGHRA and CDR2 YSYEKL. CDR3 length equals 14 residues.

V and J are TRBV7-2 and TRBJ1-1, with unresolved D. CDR3 size: 17 residues. Germline V lookup: CDR1 SGHTA, CDR2 FQGNSA. V lost 4 bases, J lost 2 bases, and 20 bases lay in between. The CDR3 is CASSSNSPYRSNTEAFF. The CDR3 DNA reads TGTGCCAGCAGCTCCAATAGCCCATATCGGTCAAACACTGAAGCTTTCTTT.

The V call is TRBV5-5, the J call TRBJ1-5; 8 bases map to TRBD1. Germline V gene lookup returns CDR1 SGHKS and CDR2 YYEKEE (reference sequence). J was trimmed by 6 bases and V by 4 bases; bases with no gene match: 3. The CDR3 sequence is 13 residues long. In DNA form, the CDR3 reads TGTGCCAGCAGCGGACAGGGAGGTCAGCCCCAGCATTTT. Protein: CASSGQGGQPQHF.

The genes are TRBV5-6 and TRBJ2-5; TRBD2 is a possible D gene (7 bases). This CDR3 is built from 15 residues. Trimming took off 3 bases at V and 5 bases at J, with 17 bases between the two ends. Germline V gene sequence: CDR1 SGHDT, CDR2 YYEEEE. The CDR3 loop is CASSSMGGARETQYF. CDR3 nucleotide sequence: TGTGCCAGCAGCTCAATGGGGGGGGCCCGGGAGACCCAGTACTTC.

The chain combines TRBV20-1 with TRBJ2-3; 9 bases line up with TRBD2. V lost 3 bases and J lost 0; bases outside the gene matches: 10. The CDR3 sequence is 17 residues long. The germline V gene has CDR1 DFQATT and CDR2 SNEGSKA (reference sequence). The CDR3: CSASDQRGAASTDTQYF. DNA for the CDR3: TGCAGTGCTAGTGACCAGCGGGGGGCCGCTAGCACAGATACGCAGTATTTT.

The chain uses TRBV5-4 and TRBJ2-5; TRBD2 agrees at 7 bases. CDR3 length equals 13 residues. V dropped 4 bases and J dropped 5; count of bases not matched to a gene: 5. CDR1 and CDR2 (germline): SGHNT, YYREEE (reference sequence). The CDR3, as DNA: TGTGCCAGCAGCGGTGCGGGGGAGGAGACCCAGTACTTC. Its protein is CASSGAGEETQYF.

This clone has only one observation. V is TRBV4-3 and J is TRBJ2-1; D remains unclear. CDR1 is LGHNA, CDR2 YSLEER, per germline. V was pared by 1 base and J by 0 bases, with 7 bases between. CDR3 length: 15 residues. The CDR3 sequence is CASSQGPSSYNEQFF. The CDR3 DNA reads TGCGCCAGCAGCCAAGGTCCCAGCTCCTACAATGAGCAGTTCTTC.

V and J are TRBV4-2 and TRBJ2-1; the D gene is possibly TRBD2 (5 bases). V lost 4 bases and J lost 5, with 15 bases in between. CDR3 length equals 15 residues. Germline V CDR1 and CDR2: LGHNA, YNFKEQ. CDR3 in amino acids: CASSRTVHADNEQFF. In nucleotides, the CDR3 is TGTGCCAGCAGCCGGACTGTGCACGCCGACAATGAGCAGTTCTTC.

The rearrangement uses TRBV6-2 or TRBV6-3 and TRBJ1-5; 7 positions agree with TRBD1. Germline V gene sequence: CDR1 MNHEY, CDR2 SVGEGT. CDR3 length: 13 amino acids. V gave up 6 bases and J gave up 7 bases; unmatched junction bases: 6. The CDR3 region has the DNA TGTGCCAGCAGCGACAGGGAACTACAGCCCCAGCATTTT. This sequence encodes CASSDRELQPQHF.

This chain joins TRBV7-3 and TRBJ2-1, with D perhaps TRBD2 (5 bases). This CDR3 has 14 residues. CDR1 and CDR2 (germline): SGHTA, FQGTGA. Trimming removed 2 bases at V and 8 bases at J, with 13 bases between. The CDR3 reads CASSLGPEVYEQFF. The CDR3 region has the DNA TGTGCCAGCAGCTTAGGTCCGGAGGTCTATGAGCAGTTCTTC. Looking up the rest from reference TRBV7-3 and TRBJ2-1 gives the full variable domain: GAGVSQTPSNKVTEKGKYVELRCDPISGHTALYWYRQSLGQGPEFLIYFQGTGAADDSGLPNDRFFAVRPEGSVSTLKIQRTERGDSAVYLCASSLGPEVYEQFFGPGTRLTVL.

The rearrangement uses TRBV27 and TRBJ2-1, with 9 bases aligning to TRBD2. V lost 4 bases, J lost 0 bases, and 10 bases stayed unmatched. CDR3 size: 18 residues. Germline V lookup: CDR1 MNHEY, CDR2 SMNVEV (reference sequence). In nucleotides, the CDR3 is TGTGCCAGCAGTTGGACTTCAGCGGGAGGTAGCTCCTACAATGAGCAGTTCTTC. It yields the protein CASSWTSAGGSSYNEQFF.

The V and J genes are TRBV15 and TRBJ2-7; possibly TRBD1 for D (6 bases). Germline V gene sequence: CDR1 LNHNV, CDR2 YYDKDF (reference sequence). V lost 1 base and J 2 bases, leaving 12 bases between the germline ends. The CDR3 contains 15 residues. In DNA, the CDR3 is TGTGCCACCAGCAGAGGAAGAGGGGGTACCTACGAGCAGTACTTC. It is translated as CATSRGRGGTYEQYF.

This chain joins TRBV3-1 (or the pseudogene TRBV3-2) and TRBJ1-3; no clear D gene. Trimming left V 4 bases short and J 0 bases short, with 10 bases between. The CDR3 extends over 15 amino acids. CDR1 is LGHDT and CDR2 is YNNKEL in the germline V gene (reference sequence). Here the CDR3 DNA reads TGTGCCAGCAGCCGATACTCGTACTCTGGAAACACCATATATTTT. It specifies CASSRYSYSGNTIYF.

The rearrangement joins TRBV5-1 to TRBJ2-5; tentative D call: TRBD1 (6 bases). There are 14 residues in the CDR3. V was shortened by 0 bases and J by 3 bases, with 9 bases between the two germline ends. Germline lookup yields CDR1 SGHRS and CDR2 YFSETQ. This CDR3 reads CASSLGQVEETQYF. CDR3 in DNA: TGCGCCAGCAGCTTGGGACAGGTGGAAGAGACCCAGTACTTC. Based on the CDR3 plus reference TRBV5-1 and TRBJ2-5, the full variable domain is KAGVTQTPRYLIKTRGQQVTLSCSPISGHRSVSWYQQTPGQGLQFLFEYFSETQRNKGNFPGRFSGRQFSNSRSEMNVSTLELGDSALYLCASSLGQVEETQYFGPGTRLLVL.

The chain carries TRBV6-2 or TRBV6-3 and TRBJ1-5; possibly TRBD1 for D (5 bases). CDR3 length: 15 residues. The V gene's germline CDR1 is MNHEY and CDR2 SVGEGT. The germline V and J ends were trimmed by 1 base and 2 bases, with 9 bases remaining between them. The DNA of the CDR3 is TGTGCCAGCAGTTACTACTCCAGGGGCAATCAGCCCCAGCATTTT. Translated, it gives CASSYYSRGNQPQHF.

A word on this clone: Other DNA sequences in this specimen translate into the identical CDR3. The chain carries TRBV9 and TRBJ1-2, with D possibly TRBD1 on 6 matching bases. V lost 3 bases to trimming and J lost 7 bases, with 16 bases between them. In germline, CDR1 is SGDLS, CDR2 YYNGEE. This CDR3 spans 14 amino acids. DNA of the CDR3: TGTGCCAGCAGCGCGGCGGGGGGCCTAGGTGGCTACACCTTC. Protein: CASSAAGGLGGYTF. Together with reference TRBV9 and TRBJ1-2, the CDR3 gives the full variable domain: DSGVTQTPKHLITATGQRVTLRCSPRSGDLSVYWYQQSLDQGLQFLIQYYNGEERAKGNILERFSAQQFPDLHSELNLSSLELGDSALYFCASSAAGGLGGYTFGSGTRLTVV.

The chain uses TRBV5-1 and TRBJ1-6; D unresolved. Trimming stripped 0 bases from V and 9 bases from J, with 10 bases between. This CDR3 spans 14 amino acids. Germline loops: CDR1 SGHRS, CDR2 YFSETQ. CDR3 sequence reads: CASSLERSSSPLHF. DNA of the CDR3: TGCGCCAGCAGCTTGGAACGGTCAAGTTCACCCCTCCACTTT.